This T cell receptor beta chain is drawn from a study of Ad26.COV2.S vaccination and SARS-CoV-2 variants (dated by TCRdb to about 2021). Describing the broader study: Donors in the vaccine arm were drawn from COV1001, a phase I-IIa trial of Ad26.COV2.S in healthy adults that was multicentre, randomized, double-blind and placebo-controlled. A total of 32 samples were included in the TCR-sequenced set, comprising around 20 Ad26.COV2.S vaccine recipients, 5 placebo recipients and 8 SARS-CoV-2 convalescent individuals. Dosing of Ad26.COV2.S was intramuscular, at either 5x10^10 or 1x10^11 viral particles, delivered as one shot or as two shots spaced 56 days apart. TCRbeta repertoire sequencing served as the tool for gauging how specific and how broad the SARS-CoV-2-reactive T cell receptors were following Ad26.COV2.S vaccination. Participants in the trial were split at random into five groups of five each, receiving low-dose or high-dose Ad26.COV2.S once or twice, or else placebo on both occasions. Investigators remained blinded to trial group allocation during experiments and outcome assessment. The paper as a whole reports these results and caveats: The authors noted that total T cell responses may have been underestimated by the TCR breadth and depth analyses. After vaccination, spike-specific CD8+ and CD4+ T cell responses were reported to show substantial breadth. Ad26.COV2.S recipients had higher spike-specific TCR breadth than placebo recipients (P = 0.0014). Non-spike TCR breadth was comparable between vaccine and placebo recipients, consistent with the vaccine containing only spike. Comparing responses between vaccine doses or regimens was not something the study was powered to do.

TCRbeta CDR3 regions were sequenced with the immunoSEQ Assay. After extraction, genomic DNA underwent amplification by bias-controlled multiplex PCR, followed by high-throughput sequencing. In the paper's pipeline: To quantify the absolute abundance of every unique TCRbeta CDR3 region, sequences were collapsed and filtered. Usable DNA was measured by amplifying reference genes present in all nucleated cells, and TCRbeta template counts were normalized to that usable DNA to estimate T cell fraction. Repertoire TCRs were annotated as SARS-CoV-2-specific by exact matching of V gene, CDR3 amino acid sequence and J gene to a known reactive TCR set. The reference SARS-CoV-2 TCR set came from MIRA and was filtered for enrichment in COVID-19-positive ImmuneCODE repertoires, removing public or cross-reactive TCRs. Using the MIRA antigens, annotated TCRs were further analysed by specific ORF or by position within an ORF. Depth was the summed frequency of annotated unique rearrangements, while breadth was defined as annotated unique rearrangements over total unique productive rearrangements. Two-sided Wilcoxon rank-sum tests were applied when comparing TCR breadth between groups. TCRdb provides this immuneACCESS table in a form limited to in-frame rearrangements. Some clones are lacking; in checked studies, under half of them reflect an unresolved V gene, and why the rest are absent is not known. The V and J calls and clone size come from that table; D and trimming were worked out from the DNA. This sample comprises 300,000 to 400,000 clones, just under 85% of them detected only once. 2% to 2.5% of the sample belongs to the ten largest clones.

Per the germline V gene (reference sequence), LNHNV is the CDR1 and YYDKDF is the CDR2. The CDR3 contains 13 residues, cysteine and phenylalanine counted. The retained sequence is limited to the CDR3, 39 bases, with the frame set at the first base. At the junction V is shortened by 8 bases and J by 3 bases; bases outside the gene matches: 5. This clone was observed a single time. There is no known antigen for this receptor. No base-level quality is on record; no much larger clone is a single base apart. The treatment or condition label, as the study defines it: some 20 received Ad26.COV2.S at low or high dose, single or two shots; about 5 received placebo; per-sample allocation not given. Repertoires of vaccine and placebo recipients were sequenced from samples taken on day 63 after the first injection. Between 29 July and 7 August 2020, Cohort 1b enrolled some 25 adults aged 18-55 years at one site in Boston, USA. As a vaccine, Ad26.COV2.S was a replication-incompetent adenovirus type 26 vector that expressed a prefusion-stabilized SARS-CoV-2 spike protein derived from the original Wuhan strain.

The source material was peripheral blood, sampled in a trial of Ad26.COV2.S vaccine versus placebo. The rearrangement joined TRBV15 to TRBJ2-5, with 8 bases in between that match TRBD1. The TCR originated in a person between 18 and 65 years old who received the Ad26.COV2.S COVID-19 vaccine or a placebo. The DNA sequence is as follows: TGTGCCACCCAATACAGGGGGGAAGAGACCCAGTACTTC. Translated, this gives CATQYRGEETQYF.